This is a list of T cell receptor beta chains from one sample in a study of cytomegalovirus exposure and HLA in healthy donors. Profiling relied on immunoSEQ multiplex PCR, and the TCRdb table lists in-frame clones only, not all of them. This repertoire shows roughly 140,000 clones, roughly 80% found once; its top ten account for 4.5% to 6%. The specimen was PBMCs. Source of these receptors: a male donor in good health and CMV-seronegative. The CDR3 runs from the conserved cysteine through the conserved F or W. A D gene is named only where the DNA matches it firmly. Clone size is given for some rows only: seen once, a few or many times, or a class if the clone is expanded.

j_call clone_size v_call d_call cdr3_nt cdr3_aa
TRBJ1-1 few TRBV5-4 TRBD1 TGTGCCAGCAGCTCCGGGACAGGCTGGCAGAACACTGAAGCTTTCTTT CASSSGTGWQNTEAFF
TRBJ2-1 once TRBV4-3 TRBD2 TGCGCCAGCAGTTCTGGACTAGGTGGGCCTGAGCAGTTCTTC CASSSGLGGPEQFF
TRBJ2-2 . TRBV6-6 . TGTGCCAGCACAGGGGAAGGGTCCGGGGAGCTGTTTTTT CASTGEGSGELFF
TRBJ2-3 . TRBV7-3 TRBD2 TGTGCCAGCAGCTTACTTGCGGGGGGGCCGGATACGCAGTATTTT CASSLLAGGPDTQYF
TRBJ1-5 . TRBV30 . TGTGCCTGGAGTGTAAGGGGGGGCTCGGGACAGCCCCAGCATTTT CAWSVRGGSGQPQHF
TRBJ1-2 few TRBV4-3 . TGCGCCAGCAGCCAAGATTACACAGGTCCCTATGGCTACACCTTC CASSQDYTGPYGYTF
TRBJ1-3 . TRBV6-5 . TGTGCCAGCAGTTCCGCAGGTTCCTCTGGAAACACCATATATTTT CASSSAGSSGNTIYF
TRBJ2-7 . TRBV7-2 TRBD2 TGTGCCAGCAGCTTAGAGCGGGGGAAGCAGTACTTC CASSLERGKQYF
TRBJ1-5 . TRBV19 TRBD1 TGTGCCAGTAGTATCCCCGGACAGGGGGGAAATCAGCCCCAGCATTTT CASSIPGQGGNQPQHF
TRBJ1-2 once TRBV7-9 TRBD1 TGTGCCAGCAGCTTAGGGACAGGGAGGGGCTACACCTTC CASSLGTGRGYTF
TRBJ1-1 few TRBV5-1 TRBD1 TGCGCCAGCAGCTTGGGGACAGGTTTGAACACTGAAGCTTTCTTT CASSLGTGLNTEAFF
TRBJ1-6 few TRBV7-9 . TGTGCCAGCAGCACGCAGACAGATTTAAATTCACCCCTCCACTTT CASSTQTDLNSPLHF
TRBJ1-6 once TRBV5-1 . TGCGCCAGCGCCGGGGGACTTAGTAATTCACCCCTCCACTTT CASAGGLSNSPLHF
TRBJ2-1 . TRBV19 TRBD1 TGTGCCAGCACAAGACGGGACAGTGGGTCCAATGAGCAGTTCTTC CASTRRDSGSNEQFF
TRBJ2-3 few TRBV19 . TGTGCCAGTAGGATATCGGGAGATACGCAGTATTTT CASRISGDTQYF
TRBJ2-7 . TRBV6-1 TRBD1 TGTGCCAGCAGCGGACGGGGACAGCTCTTCTACGAGCAGTACTTC CASSGRGQLFYEQYF
TRBJ2-5 . TRBV27 TRBD2 TGTGCCAGCAGTTGGTCTTGGGCTAGCGGCGAAGAGACCCAGTACTTC CASSWSWASGEETQYF
TRBJ2-3 . TRBV6-5 . TGTGCCAGCAGCCCAAGGGTGGGGGGAGATACGCAGTATTTT CASSPRVGGDTQYF
TRBJ2-3 . TRBV4-3 . TGCGCCAGCAGCCAAGAGCCGCCGGGGAGCACAGATACGCAGTATTTT CASSQEPPGSTDTQYF
TRBJ2-5 . TRBV4-1 . TGCGCCAGCAGCCAGCCGACAGGCCGGCAAAGGTCCCAGTACTTC CASSQPTGRQRSQYF